This T cell receptor (beta chain) was obtained from a study of early T cells in non-severe SARS-CoV-2 infection. The TCR library protocol was used to attach unique molecular identifiers. These identifiers were attached to individual cDNA molecules. MiXCR, applied by TCRdb to the 5' RACE reads, yields one record per CDR3 protein. The sample includes 45,000 to 75,000 distinct CDR3 sequences, 4.5% to 7% of them seen just once. This clonotype was counted a few times. The V end lost 6 bases, the J end lost 0 bases, and 18 bases lay between the germline ends. The CDR3 is made up of 16 amino acids. Looked up from germline, CDR1 is MNHEY and CDR2 is SVGEGT.

The chain has TRBV6-2 or TRBV6-3 and TRBJ2-7, with D perhaps given as TRBD1 or TRBD2 (5 bases each). This TCR came from an adult who was a healthcare worker with PCR-confirmed SARS-CoV-2 infection or an uninfected control (not recorded which). Material for sequencing was whole blood. The CDR3 spells CASRTHPPRGSYEQYF. The CDR3 coding sequence is TGTGCCAGCAGAACCCACCCCCCGAGGGGCTCCTACGAGCAGTACTTC.